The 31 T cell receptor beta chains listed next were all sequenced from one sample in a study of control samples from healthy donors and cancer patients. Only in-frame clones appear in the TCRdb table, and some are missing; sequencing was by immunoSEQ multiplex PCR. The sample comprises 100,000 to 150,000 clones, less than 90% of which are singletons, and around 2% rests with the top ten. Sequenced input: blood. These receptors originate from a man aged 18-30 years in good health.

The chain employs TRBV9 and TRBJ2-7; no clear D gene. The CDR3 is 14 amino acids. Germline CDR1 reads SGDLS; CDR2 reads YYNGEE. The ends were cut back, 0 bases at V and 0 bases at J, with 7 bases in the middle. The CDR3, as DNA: TGTGCCAGCAGCGTAGAAGTCTACTCCTACGAGCAGTACTTC. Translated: CASSVEVYSYEQYF.

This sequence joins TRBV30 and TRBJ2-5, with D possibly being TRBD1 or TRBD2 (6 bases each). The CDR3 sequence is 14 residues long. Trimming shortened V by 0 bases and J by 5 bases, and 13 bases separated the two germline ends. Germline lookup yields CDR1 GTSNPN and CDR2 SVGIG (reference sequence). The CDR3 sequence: CAWSVWGAAETQYF. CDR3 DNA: TGTGCCTGGAGTGTTTGGGGGGCGGCGGAGACCCAGTACTTC.

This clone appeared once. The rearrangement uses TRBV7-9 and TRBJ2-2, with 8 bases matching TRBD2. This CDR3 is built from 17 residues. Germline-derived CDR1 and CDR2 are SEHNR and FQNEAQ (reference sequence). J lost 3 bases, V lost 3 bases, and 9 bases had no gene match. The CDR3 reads CASSFAGGRRDTGELFF. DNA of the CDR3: TGTGCCAGCAGCTTCGCCGGCGGGAGGAGGGACACCGGGGAGCTGTTTTTT.

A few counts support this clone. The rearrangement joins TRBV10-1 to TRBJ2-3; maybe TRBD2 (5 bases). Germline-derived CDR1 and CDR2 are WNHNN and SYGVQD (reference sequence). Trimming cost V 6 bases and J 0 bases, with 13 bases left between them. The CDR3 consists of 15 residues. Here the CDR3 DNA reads TGCGCCAGCAGAGCTAGCCCTTCTAGCACAGATACGCAGTATTTT. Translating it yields CASRASPSSTDTQYF.

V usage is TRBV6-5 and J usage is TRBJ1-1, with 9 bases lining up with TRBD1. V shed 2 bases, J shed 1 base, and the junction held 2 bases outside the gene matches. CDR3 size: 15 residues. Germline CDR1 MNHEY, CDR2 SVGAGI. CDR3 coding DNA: TGTGCCAGCAGTTACGGGGACAGGGAGAACACTGAAGCTTTCTTT. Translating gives CASSYGDRENTEAFF.

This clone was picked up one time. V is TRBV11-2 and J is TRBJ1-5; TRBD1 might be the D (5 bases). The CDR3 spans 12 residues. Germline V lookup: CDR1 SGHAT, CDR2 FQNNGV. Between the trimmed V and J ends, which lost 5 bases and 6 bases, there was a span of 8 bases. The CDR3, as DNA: TGTGCCAGCAGCCAAAGGGGTCAGCCCCAGCATTTT. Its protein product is CASSQRGQPQHF.

This CDR3 is CASSEGGRGVTEAFF. The CDR3 bases are TGTGCCAGCAGTGAAGGGGGCAGGGGGGTCACTGAAGCTTTCTTT. The J gene is TRBJ1-1, the V gene TRBV6-1; 7 bases align to TRBD1. V lost 1 base and J lost 4; bases outside the gene matches: 6. Germline V CDR1 and CDR2: MNHNS, SASEGT. The CDR3 runs to 15 residues.

This CDR3 is CATDRERNTEAFF. CDR3 DNA: TGTGCCACCGACCGGGAACGGAACACTGAAGCTTTCTTT. The chain is built from TRBV6-5 and TRBJ1-1; D is undetermined. Trimming removed 10 bases at V and 1 base at J, with 13 bases between. CDR3 length: 13 residues. Germline values: CDR1 MNHEY, CDR2 SVGAGI.

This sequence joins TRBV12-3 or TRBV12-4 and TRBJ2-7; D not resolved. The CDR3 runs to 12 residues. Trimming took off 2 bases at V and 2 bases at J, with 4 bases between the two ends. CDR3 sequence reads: CASSLQAYEQYF. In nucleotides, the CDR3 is TGTGCCAGCAGTTTACAGGCCTACGAGCAGTACTTC.

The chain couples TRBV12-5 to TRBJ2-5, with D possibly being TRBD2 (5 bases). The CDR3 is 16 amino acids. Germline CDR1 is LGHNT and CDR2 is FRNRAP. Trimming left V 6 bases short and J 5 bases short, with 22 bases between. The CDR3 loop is CASGRGSTTRGETQYF. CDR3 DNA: TGTGCTAGTGGGCGAGGGAGTACAACGCGTGGGGAGACCCAGTACTTC.

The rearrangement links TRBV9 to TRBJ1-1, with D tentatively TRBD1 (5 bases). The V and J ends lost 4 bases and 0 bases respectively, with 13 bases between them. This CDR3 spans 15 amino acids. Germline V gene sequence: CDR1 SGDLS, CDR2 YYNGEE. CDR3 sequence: CASSPHTGVNTEAFF. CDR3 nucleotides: TGTGCCAGCAGCCCACATACAGGAGTGAACACTGAAGCTTTCTTT.

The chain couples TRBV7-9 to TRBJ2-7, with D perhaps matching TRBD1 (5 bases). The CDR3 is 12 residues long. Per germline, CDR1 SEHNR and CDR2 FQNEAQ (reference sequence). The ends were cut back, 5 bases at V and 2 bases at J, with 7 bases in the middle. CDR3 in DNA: TGTGCCAGCAGCCCGGACACCTACGAGCAGTACTTC. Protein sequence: CASSPDTYEQYF.

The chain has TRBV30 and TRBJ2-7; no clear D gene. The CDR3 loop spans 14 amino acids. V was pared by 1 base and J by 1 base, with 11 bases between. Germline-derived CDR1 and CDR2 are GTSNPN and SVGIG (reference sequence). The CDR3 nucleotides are TGTGCCTGGAGTGCGTTAGGAGTGTCCTACGAGCAGTACTTC. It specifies CAWSALGVSYEQYF.

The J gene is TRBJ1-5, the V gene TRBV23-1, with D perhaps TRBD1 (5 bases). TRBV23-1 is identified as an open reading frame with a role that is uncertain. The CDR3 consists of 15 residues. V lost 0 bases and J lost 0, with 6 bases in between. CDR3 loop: CASSQSTGSNQPQHF. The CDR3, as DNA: TGCGCCAGCAGTCAATCCACAGGTAGCAATCAGCCCCAGCATTTT.

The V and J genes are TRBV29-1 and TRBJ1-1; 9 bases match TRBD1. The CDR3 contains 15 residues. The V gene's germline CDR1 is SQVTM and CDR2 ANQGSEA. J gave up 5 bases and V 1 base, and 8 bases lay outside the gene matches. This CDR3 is CSVEGWGQGGTEAFF. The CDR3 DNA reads TGCAGCGTTGAAGGTTGGGGACAGGGAGGGACTGAAGCTTTCTTT.

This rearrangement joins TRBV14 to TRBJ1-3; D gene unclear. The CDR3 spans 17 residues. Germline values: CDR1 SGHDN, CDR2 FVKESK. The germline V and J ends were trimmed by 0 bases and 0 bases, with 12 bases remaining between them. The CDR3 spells CASSQEILRRSGNTIYF. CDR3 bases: TGTGCCAGCAGCCAAGAAATCTTGCGTCGCTCTGGAAACACCATATATTTT. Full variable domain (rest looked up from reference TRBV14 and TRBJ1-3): EAGVTQFPSHSVIEKGQTVTLRCDPISGHDNLYWYRRVMGKEIKFLLHFVKESKQDESGMPNNRFLAERTGGTYSTLKVQPAELEDSGVYFCASSQEILRRSGNTIYFGEGSWLTVV.

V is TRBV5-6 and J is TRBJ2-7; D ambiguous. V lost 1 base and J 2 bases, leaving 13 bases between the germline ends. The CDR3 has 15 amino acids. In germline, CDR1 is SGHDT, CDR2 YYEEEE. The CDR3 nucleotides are TGTGCCAGCAGCTTGTCTTACTACAGTACCTACGAGCAGTACTTC. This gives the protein CASSLSYYSTYEQYF.

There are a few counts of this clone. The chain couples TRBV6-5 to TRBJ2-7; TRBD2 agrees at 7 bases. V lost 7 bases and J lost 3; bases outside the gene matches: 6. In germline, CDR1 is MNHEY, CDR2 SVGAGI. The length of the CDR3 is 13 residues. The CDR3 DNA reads TGTGCCAGCACCCGCGGGAGCATCTACGAGCAGTACTTC. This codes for CASTRGSIYEQYF.

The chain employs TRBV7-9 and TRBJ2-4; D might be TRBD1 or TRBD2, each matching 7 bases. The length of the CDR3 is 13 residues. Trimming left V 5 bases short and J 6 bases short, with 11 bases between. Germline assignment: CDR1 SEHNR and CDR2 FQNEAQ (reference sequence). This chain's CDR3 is CASSPGGANIQYF. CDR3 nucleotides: TGTGCCAGCAGCCCAGGGGGGGCAAACATTCAGTACTTC. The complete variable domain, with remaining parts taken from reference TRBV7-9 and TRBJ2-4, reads DTGVSQNPRHKITKRGQNVTFRCDPISEHNRLYWYRQTLGQGPEFLTYFQNEAQLEKSRLLSDRFSAERPKGSFSTLEIQRTEQGDSAMYLCASSPGGANIQYFGAGTRLSVL.

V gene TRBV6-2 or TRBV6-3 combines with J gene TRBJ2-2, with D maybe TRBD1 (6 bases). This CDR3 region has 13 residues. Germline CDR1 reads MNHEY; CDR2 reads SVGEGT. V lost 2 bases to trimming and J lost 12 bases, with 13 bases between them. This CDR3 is CASSYRLQGKLFF. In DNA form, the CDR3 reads TGTGCCAGCAGTTACCGCCTACAGGGAAAGCTGTTTTTT.

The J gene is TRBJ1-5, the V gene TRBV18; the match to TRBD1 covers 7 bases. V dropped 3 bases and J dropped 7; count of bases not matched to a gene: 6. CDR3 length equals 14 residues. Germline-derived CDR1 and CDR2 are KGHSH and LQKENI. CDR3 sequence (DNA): TGTGCCAGCTCACCCGAGGGGGCGCGGCAGCCCCAGCATTTT. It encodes CASSPEGARQPQHF.

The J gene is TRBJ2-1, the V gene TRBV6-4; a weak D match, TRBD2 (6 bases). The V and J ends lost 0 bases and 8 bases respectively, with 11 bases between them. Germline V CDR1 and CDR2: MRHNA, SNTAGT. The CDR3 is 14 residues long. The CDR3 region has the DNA TGTGCCAGCAGTGACTCGCGAGGGAGGCATGAGCAGTTCTTC. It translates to CASSDSRGRHEQFF.

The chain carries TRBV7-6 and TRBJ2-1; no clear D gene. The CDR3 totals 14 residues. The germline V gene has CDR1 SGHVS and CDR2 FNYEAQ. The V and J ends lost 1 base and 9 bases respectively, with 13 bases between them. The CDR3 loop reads CASSLEGRLIEQFF. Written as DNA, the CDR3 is TGTGCCAGCAGCTTAGAAGGCCGGCTTATTGAGCAGTTCTTC.

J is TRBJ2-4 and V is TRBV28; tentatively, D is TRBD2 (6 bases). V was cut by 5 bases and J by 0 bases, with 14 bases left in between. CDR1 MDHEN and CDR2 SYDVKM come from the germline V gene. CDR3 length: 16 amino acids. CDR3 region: CASSPWDFIAKNIQYF. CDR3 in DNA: TGTGCCAGCAGTCCTTGGGACTTTATAGCCAAAAACATTCAGTACTTC.

CDR3 sequence reads: CASSSDTRLYEQYF. The CDR3 nucleotides are TGCGCCAGCAGCTCCGACACCCGCCTCTACGAGCAGTACTTC. The genes are TRBV5-1 and TRBJ2-7; D call uncertain. This CDR3 is built from 14 residues. Trimming left V 3 bases short and J 3 bases short, with 13 bases between. Germline CDR1 is SGHRS and CDR2 is YFSETQ. The variable domain in full, completed from reference TRBV5-1 and TRBJ2-7, reads KAGVTQTPRYLIKTRGQQVTLSCSPISGHRSVSWYQQTPGQGLQFLFEYFSETQRNKGNFPGRFSGRQFSNSRSEMNVSTLELGDSALYLCASSSDTRLYEQYFGPGTRLTVT.

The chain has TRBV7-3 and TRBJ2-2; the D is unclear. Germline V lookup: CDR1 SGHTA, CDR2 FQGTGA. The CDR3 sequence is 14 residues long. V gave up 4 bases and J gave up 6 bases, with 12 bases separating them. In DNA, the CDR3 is TGTGCCAGCAGCTATTCTGTTGGCCCCGGGGAGCTGTTTTTT. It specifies CASSYSVGPGELFF.

The CDR3 loop is CASSVGQGQGNTEAFF. In nucleotides, the CDR3 is TGTGCCAGCAGCGTAGGACAGGGACAGGGGAACACTGAAGCTTTCTTT. This sequence joins TRBV9 and TRBJ1-1, with 9 bases lining up with TRBD1. CDR1 and CDR2 from the germline V gene are SGDLS and YYNGEE. The junction had 4 bases not matched to a gene; V was cut back by 0 bases and J by 1 base. This CDR3 region has 16 residues.

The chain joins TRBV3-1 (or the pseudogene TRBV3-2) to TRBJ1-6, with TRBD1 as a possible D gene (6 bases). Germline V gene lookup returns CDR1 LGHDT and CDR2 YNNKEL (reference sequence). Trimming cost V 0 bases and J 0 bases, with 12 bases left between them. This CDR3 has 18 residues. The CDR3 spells CASSQDTGFSSYNSPLHF. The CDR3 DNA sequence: TGTGCCAGCAGCCAAGATACAGGGTTCAGCTCCTATAATTCACCCCTCCACTTT.

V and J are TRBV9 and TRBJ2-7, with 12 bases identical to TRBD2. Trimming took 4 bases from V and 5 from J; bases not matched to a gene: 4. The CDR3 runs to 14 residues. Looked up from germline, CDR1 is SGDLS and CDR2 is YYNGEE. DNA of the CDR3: TGTGCCAGCAGCACTAGCGGGAGGACCGACGAGCAGTACTTC. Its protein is CASSTSGRTDEQYF.

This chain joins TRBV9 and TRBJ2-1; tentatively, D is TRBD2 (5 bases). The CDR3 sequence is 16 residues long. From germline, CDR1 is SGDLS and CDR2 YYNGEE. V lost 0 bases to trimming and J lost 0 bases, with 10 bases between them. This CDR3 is CASSVVIGSSYNEQFF. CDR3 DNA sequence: TGTGCCAGCAGCGTAGTCATAGGGAGCTCCTACAATGAGCAGTTCTTC.

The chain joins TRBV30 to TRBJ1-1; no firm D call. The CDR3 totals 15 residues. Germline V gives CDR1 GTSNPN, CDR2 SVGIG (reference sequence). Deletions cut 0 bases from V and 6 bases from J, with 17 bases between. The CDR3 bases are TGTGCCTGGAGTGTTGCAGGAACTCTGACCCCTGAAGCTTTCTTT. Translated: CAWSVAGTLTPEAFF.